The 32 T cell receptor beta chains reported below all come from one sample, sequenced in a study of cytomegalovirus exposure and HLA in healthy donors. Both 60 Vbeta primers and 13 Jbeta primers went into the PCR. This table comes from immunoSEQ multiplex PCR, and its TCRdb copy is limited to in-frame clones, with some not included. Here the sample spans around 150,000 clones, 60% to 80% being singletons. The sample was PBMCs. These receptors were taken from a man aged 18 to 29 in good health and CMV-seropositive.

In its sample, this clone was seen a few times. The chain couples TRBV7-9 to TRBJ1-1; TRBD1 matches at 8 bases. This CDR3 is built from 14 residues. V shed 7 bases, J shed 1 base, and the junction held 5 bases outside the gene matches. Germline V gene data show CDR1 as SEHNR and CDR2 as FQNEAQ (reference sequence). Here the CDR3 reads CASTETGGNTEAFF. The CDR3 DNA reads as TGTGCCAGCACCGAAACAGGGGGGAACACTGAAGCTTTCTTT. Filled out from reference TRBV7-9 and TRBJ1-1, the complete variable domain reads DTGVSQNPRHKITKRGQNVTFRCDPISEHNRLYWYRQTLGQGPEFLTYFQNEAQLEKSRLLSDRFSAERPKGSFSTLEIQRTEQGDSAMYLCASTETGGNTEAFFGQGTRLTVV.

The V gene is TRBV2, the J gene TRBJ2-7; a weak D match, TRBD2 (5 bases). V was shortened by 5 bases and J by 7 bases, with 6 bases between the two germline ends. This CDR3 comprises 10 residues. The V gene's germline CDR1 is SNHLY and CDR2 FYNNEI. The CDR3 is CASSPGEQYF. CDR3 DNA sequence: TGTGCCAGCAGTCCGGGAGAGCAGTACTTC.

This sequence joins TRBV28 and TRBJ2-7; a possible D gene is TRBD2 (6 bases). Per germline, CDR1 MDHEN and CDR2 SYDVKM. V shed 6 bases and J shed 1 base, with 13 bases lying between them. This CDR3 region has 14 residues. CDR3 nucleotide sequence: TGTGCCAGCAGCAGGGTGGGAGGATCCTACGAGCAGTACTTC. It is translated as CASSRVGGSYEQYF.

The chain combines TRBV9 with TRBJ1-5, with D hard to call. Germline CDR1 and CDR2: SGDLS and YYNGEE. This CDR3 contains 13 residues. The germline V and J ends were trimmed by 3 bases and 7 bases, with 11 bases remaining between them. The CDR3 bases are TGTGCCAGCAGCGCCTCTTTGTCGCAGCCCCAGCATTTT. Its protein product is CASSASLSQPQHF.

The V and J genes are TRBV4-2 and TRBJ2-1; D ambiguous. CDR1 is LGHNA and CDR2 is YNFKEQ in the germline V gene. This CDR3 is 15 amino acids long. V was cut by 0 bases and J by 3 bases, with 9 bases left in between. CDR3 residues: CASSQDLADYNEQFF. Written as DNA, the CDR3 is TGTGCCAGCAGCCAAGATCTGGCGGACTACAATGAGCAGTTCTTC.

The gene calls are TRBV6-1 and TRBJ1-2, with D possibly TRBD1 on 5 matching bases. Germline CDR1 and CDR2: MNHNS and SASEGT. V lost 3 bases and J 0 bases, leaving 11 bases between the germline ends. There are 15 residues in the CDR3. The CDR3 protein is CASSDRQKANYGYTF. As DNA, the CDR3 is TGTGCCAGCAGTGATCGACAGAAAGCTAACTATGGCTACACCTTC.

The chain recombines TRBV7-2 with TRBJ1-4; possible D gene TRBD1, 6 bases. This CDR3 comprises 13 residues. Germline V gene data show CDR1 as SGHTA and CDR2 as FQGNSA. The germline V and J ends were trimmed by 6 bases and 3 bases, with 8 bases remaining between them. Here the CDR3 reads CASRQGANEKLFF. DNA of the CDR3: TGTGCCAGCAGACAGGGTGCTAATGAAAAACTGTTTTTT.

This clone has just a few counts. The V and J genes are TRBV28 and TRBJ1-1, with a tentative D call TRBD1 (6 bases). This CDR3 is built from 15 residues. Trimming cost V 6 bases and J 1 base, with 15 bases left between them. The germline V gene has CDR1 MDHEN and CDR2 SYDVKM. Written as DNA, the CDR3 is TGTGCCAGCAGACACCCTACGGGACAGAACACTGAAGCTTTCTTT. It codes for CASRHPTGQNTEAFF.

The chain recombines TRBV5-1 with TRBJ1-2; possibly TRBD1 for D (6 bases). The CDR3 spans 15 residues. V was pared by 0 bases and J by 1 base, with 10 bases between. CDR1 is SGHRS, CDR2 YFSETQ, per germline. The CDR3 is CASSLGQDDNYGYTF. CDR3 coding DNA: TGCGCCAGCAGCTTGGGACAGGACGATAACTATGGCTACACCTTC.

The J gene is TRBJ1-1, the V gene TRBV28; a possible D gene is TRBD1 (6 bases). The CDR3 totals 16 residues. The germline gives CDR1 MDHEN, CDR2 SYDVKM. V lost 5 bases and J 1 base, leaving 17 bases between the germline ends. The CDR3 loop reads CASSQSAGTTNTEAFF. In nucleotides, the CDR3 is TGTGCCAGCAGTCAAAGCGCCGGGACAACGAACACTGAAGCTTTCTTT.

This clone was picked up a small number of times. The chain employs TRBV6-1 and TRBJ2-1, with 9 nucleotides matching TRBD1. The junction had 13 bases not matched to a gene; V was cut back by 4 bases and J by 9 bases. CDR1 MNHNS and CDR2 SASEGT come from the germline V gene. The CDR3 sequence is 16 residues long. CDR3 region: CASSAFGTGLEGEQFF. The CDR3 nucleotides read TGTGCCAGCAGTGCGTTCGGGACAGGGTTAGAGGGTGAGCAGTTCTTC.

This clone was counted once. This CDR3 reads CASSTGSAGNTIYF. CDR3 DNA sequence: TGTGCCAGCAGTACCGGTTCGGCTGGAAACACCATATATTTT. V is TRBV28 and J is TRBJ1-3; D unresolved. The CDR3 has 14 amino acids. The germline gives CDR1 MDHEN, CDR2 SYDVKM. V was trimmed by 5 bases and J by 2 bases, leaving 10 bases between them.

The CDR3 nucleotides are TGTGCCTGGGGAACAGGGGGTGGTCAGCCCCAGCATTTT. As protein: CAWGTGGGQPQHF. The genes are TRBV30 and TRBJ1-5; 8 bases line up with TRBD1. CDR3 length: 13 residues. In germline, CDR1 is GTSNPN, CDR2 SVGIG (reference sequence). V was clipped by 5 bases and J by 6 bases; unmatched bases: 6. Variable domain in full (rest from reference TRBV30 and TRBJ1-5): SQTIHQWPATLVQPVGSPLSLECTVEGTSNPNLYWYRQAAGRGLQLLFYSVGIGQISSEVPQNLSASRPQDRQFILSSKKLLLSDSGFYLCAWGTGGGQPQHFGDGTRLSIL.

The chain couples TRBV19 to TRBJ2-2, with 14 bases aligning to TRBD2. The J segment lost 6 bases and the V segment lost 6 bases, leaving 3 bases of the junction unmatched. Germline CDR1 LNHDA, CDR2 SQIVND (reference sequence). CDR3 length equals 15 residues. CDR3 region: CASRGLAGDAGELFF. DNA of the CDR3: TGTGCCAGTAGGGGACTAGCGGGGGATGCCGGGGAGCTGTTTTTT.

This sequence joins TRBV11-3 and TRBJ2-1; D may be TRBD2 (5 bases). This CDR3 has 13 amino acids. Per the germline V gene, CDR1 is SGHNT and CDR2 is YENEEA. The V end lost 4 bases, the J end lost 8 bases, and 12 bases lay between the germline ends. CDR3 in amino acids: CASSSTSLYEQFF. The CDR3, as DNA: TGTGCCAGCAGCTCAACTAGTCTCTATGAGCAGTTCTTC.

This chain joins TRBV27 and TRBJ2-1; 13 nucleotides align to TRBD2. Germline V gene data show CDR1 as MNHEY and CDR2 as SMNVEV (reference sequence). Trimming removed 4 bases from V and 9 bases from J; junction bases left unmatched: 3. The CDR3 covers 14 residues. In DNA, the CDR3 is TGTGCCAGCAGTTCCGGGACTAGCGGGATTGAGCAGTTCTTC. Protein sequence: CASSSGTSGIEQFF.

This clone was counted once. The rearrangement links TRBV11-2 to TRBJ1-2; D is uncertain. The germline V and J ends were trimmed by 1 base and 3 bases, with 12 bases remaining between them. CDR3 length equals 15 residues. Germline V CDR1 and CDR2: SGHAT, FQNNGV. CDR3 sequence: CASSLVGRSDYGYTF. CDR3 DNA sequence: TGTGCCAGCAGCTTAGTGGGCAGATCGGACTATGGCTACACCTTC.

The chain links TRBV9 to TRBJ2-3, with unresolved D. Germline CDR1 and CDR2: SGDLS and YYNGEE. Trimming removed 1 base from V and 1 base from J, with 10 bases in between. The CDR3 has 15 amino acids. The CDR3 here is CASSVRWSRTDTQYF. The CDR3 DNA reads TGTGCCAGCAGCGTACGGTGGTCCCGCACAGATACGCAGTATTTT.

The J gene is TRBJ1-1, the V gene TRBV5-1, with 9 bases identical to TRBD1. In germline, CDR1 is SGHRS, CDR2 YFSETQ. Losses at the gene ends were 4 bases for V and 1 base for J; bases not matched to a gene: 14. The CDR3 runs to 18 residues. CDR3 loop: CASSHSGTGYGENTEAFF. The DNA of the CDR3 is TGCGCCAGCAGCCATTCCGGGACAGGGTACGGTGAGAACACTGAAGCTTTCTTT.

Comments on this clone: The junction differs from germline at one of its ends, possibly a read error. The gene calls are TRBV4-2 and TRBJ1-2; D possibly corresponds to TRBD1 (5 bases). The germline gives CDR1 LGHNA, CDR2 YNFKEQ. This CDR3 has 15 residues. Here the CDR3 DNA reads TGTGCCAGCAGCCAAGATGAGGGACTTAACTATGGCTACCCCTTC. Its translation: CASSQDEGLNYGYPF.

This clone was counted between two and nine times. The rearrangement links TRBV5-1 to TRBJ2-7; D may be TRBD1 or TRBD2 (9 bases each). V shed 4 bases and J shed 4 bases, with 30 bases lying between them. The CDR3 covers 19 residues. The germline V gene has CDR1 SGHRS and CDR2 YFSETQ. The CDR3 is CASSVKQGATGLATYEQYF. The CDR3 region has the DNA TGCGCCAGCAGCGTAAAACAGGGGGCGACGGGACTAGCAACGTACGAGCAGTACTTC.

The J gene is TRBJ2-3, the V gene TRBV5-4, with 12 bases that match TRBD2. The length of the CDR3 is 15 residues. CDR1 is SGHNT and CDR2 is YYREEE in the germline V gene (reference sequence). V gave up 2 bases and J gave up 5 bases; unmatched junction bases: 3. DNA for the CDR3: TGTGCCAGCAGCTTACCGGGACTAGCGGGAGATACGCAGTATTTT. Protein product: CASSLPGLAGDTQYF.

This chain uses TRBV6-5 with TRBJ2-1; 8 bases are shared with TRBD2. This CDR3 contains 15 residues. The J segment lost 8 bases and the V segment lost 0 bases, leaving 6 bases of the junction unmatched. The germline CDR1 and CDR2 sequences are MNHEY and SVGAGI. In DNA, the CDR3 is TGTGCCAGCAGTTACTCAGCGGGAGTGGTCTATGAGCAGTTCTTC. Translation gives CASSYSAGVVYEQFF.

The chain couples TRBV11-2 to TRBJ2-3, with TRBD2 identical over 8 bases. This CDR3 comprises 19 residues. The V gene end was trimmed by 1 base and the J gene end by 0 bases; junction bases not matched to a gene: 12. Per germline, CDR1 SGHAT and CDR2 FQNNGV. For the CDR3, the DNA is TGTGCCAGCAGCTTAGTAGCGGGACTACTAGCGGACAGCACAGATACGCAGTATTTT. Residues: CASSLVAGLLADSTDTQYF.

In this sample, this clone turned up a few times. This chain joins TRBV9 and TRBJ1-1; no clear D gene. Germline V gene lookup returns CDR1 SGDLS and CDR2 YYNGEE. This CDR3 contains 14 residues. Trimming took off 3 bases at V and 6 bases at J, with 15 bases between the two ends. The CDR3 DNA reads TGTGCCAGCAGCGGTTCCGGGGATGTCGCTGAAGCTTTCTTT. It specifies CASSGSGDVAEAFF.

This clone has just one count. The V gene is TRBV28, the J gene TRBJ2-7, with 8 nucleotides matching TRBD1. Germline V gene lookup returns CDR1 MDHEN and CDR2 SYDVKM. V shed 4 bases and J 2 bases; nucleotides not matched to a gene: 7. This CDR3 comprises 15 residues. The CDR3, as DNA: TGTGCCAGCAGTTCTCGACGGGACAGGCCCTACGAGCAGTACTTC. Its translation is CASSSRRDRPYEQYF.

V gene TRBV5-1 combines with J gene TRBJ2-1, with D possibly being TRBD2 (6 bases). Germline V CDR1 and CDR2: SGHRS, YFSETQ. V was trimmed by 0 bases and J by 4 bases, leaving 17 bases between them. The CDR3 extends over 17 amino acids. The CDR3 loop reads CASSLDTGEALYNEQFF. The CDR3, as DNA: TGCGCCAGCAGCTTGGATACGGGAGAGGCCTTGTACAATGAGCAGTTCTTC.

The chain links TRBV5-1 to TRBJ2-7; D is unresolved. The CDR3 is made up of 13 amino acids. Trimming shortened V by 2 bases and J by 6 bases, and 12 bases separated the two germline ends. Germline V gene lookup returns CDR1 SGHRS and CDR2 YFSETQ. The DNA of the CDR3 is TGCGCCAGCAGCTTCGCACGACTTCGCGAGCAGTACTTC. As protein: CASSFARLREQYF. The variable domain in full, completed from reference TRBV5-1 and TRBJ2-7, reads KAGVTQTPRYLIKTRGQQVTLSCSPISGHRSVSWYQQTPGQGLQFLFEYFSETQRNKGNFPGRFSGRQFSNSRSEMNVSTLELGDSALYLCASSFARLREQYFGPGTRLTVT.

J is TRBJ1-5 and V is TRBV15; a possible D gene is TRBD1 (5 bases). The germline V and J ends were trimmed by 0 bases and 3 bases, with 15 bases remaining between them. CDR1 and CDR2 (germline): LNHNV, YYDKDF (reference sequence). The CDR3 totals 17 residues. CDR3: CATSRDSGAVYNQPQHF. CDR3 in DNA: TGTGCCACCAGCAGAGATAGCGGGGCGGTGTACAATCAGCCCCAGCATTTT.

The gene calls are TRBV28 and TRBJ1-4; TRBD1 matches at 8 bases. From germline, CDR1 is MDHEN and CDR2 SYDVKM. CDR3 length equals 16 residues. V shed 2 bases, J shed 7 bases, and the junction held 9 bases outside the gene matches. CDR3 sequence (DNA): TGTGCCAGCAGTTTAGGTGGGGGGACAGGATTTGAAAAACTGTTTTTT. Its protein is CASSLGGGTGFEKLFF.

This chain connects TRBV27 to TRBJ1-1, with TRBD1 matching 8 bases. Per germline, CDR1 MNHEY and CDR2 SMNVEV (reference sequence). The ends lost 5 bases at V and 4 bases at J; junction bases unmatched: 9. This CDR3 spans 15 amino acids. The CDR3 loop reads CASSKSRGRSTEAFF. CDR3 DNA sequence: TGTGCCAGCAGTAAATCCAGGGGGCGGAGCACTGAAGCTTTCTTT.

The J gene is TRBJ2-3, the V gene TRBV2; 8 positions agree with TRBD2. This CDR3 is built from 19 residues. V lost 6 bases, J lost 2 bases, and 19 bases stayed unmatched. Germline V gives CDR1 SNHLY, CDR2 FYNNEI. CDR3 in DNA: TGTGCCAGCAGCGCCGGGCCCCAAGGACTAGCAGGACACACAGATACGCAGTATTTT. This codes for CASSAGPQGLAGHTDTQYF.